The 22 T cell receptor beta chains given below trace back to one sample, sequenced in a study of lymphopenia after photon versus proton radiotherapy. Clones were sequenced by immunoSEQ multiplex PCR, and TCRdb holds only the in-frame ones, with some missing. The table includes some 41,000 clones, over 65% detected once. Source: peripheral blood, taken from a patient treated with photon-based radiotherapy. These receptor sequences come from a man aged 50-59 years with gastric cancer.

The chain couples TRBV19 to TRBJ2-5; possible D gene TRBD1, 5 bases. The CDR3 has 15 residues. V gave up 3 bases and J gave up 4 bases, with 15 bases separating them. Germline CDR1 LNHDA, CDR2 SQIVND (reference sequence). CDR3 amino acids: CASSIRRPQGETQYF. CDR3 nucleotides: TGTGCCAGTAGTATCCGGAGACCCCAGGGAGAGACCCAGTACTTC. Based on the CDR3 plus reference TRBV19 and TRBJ2-5, the full variable domain is DGGITQSPKYLFRKEGQNVTLSCEQNLNHDAMYWYRQDPGQGLRLIYYSQIVNDFQKGDIAEGYSVSREKKESFPLTVTSAQKNPTAFYLCASSIRRPQGETQYFGPGTRLLVL.

The CDR3 is CASMAGGADTQYF. As DNA, the CDR3 is TGTGCCAGCATGGCAGGGGGTGCAGATACGCAGTATTTT. This chain links TRBV28 with TRBJ2-3, with TRBD1 matching 7 bases. CDR1 and CDR2 from the germline V gene are MDHEN and SYDVKM. The CDR3 has 13 residues. The V and J ends lost 7 bases and 4 bases, in that order; junction bases with no gene match: 5.

The V gene is TRBV5-1, the J gene TRBJ1-3; 7 nucleotides align to TRBD1. Trimming removed 3 bases from V and 0 bases from J; junction bases left unmatched: 3. CDR3 size: 15 residues. Looked up from germline, CDR1 is SGHRS and CDR2 is YFSETQ. CDR3 DNA sequence: TGCGCCAGCAGCTGGGGGACAGTCTCTGGAAACACCATATATTTT. Protein product: CASSWGTVSGNTIYF.

The chain is built from TRBV5-1 and TRBJ1-1; no reliable D call. Germline CDR1 and CDR2: SGHRS and YFSETQ. The CDR3 contains 16 residues. Deletions cut 0 bases from V and 0 bases from J, with 12 bases between. CDR3 in amino acids: CASSLGLSSMNTEAFF. Here the CDR3 DNA reads TGCGCCAGCAGCTTGGGACTCTCTTCCATGAACACTGAAGCTTTCTTT.

The V gene is TRBV12-5, the J gene TRBJ2-7, with TRBD2 matching 8 bases. Germline assignment: CDR1 LGHNT and CDR2 FRNRAP. The J segment lost 6 bases and the V segment lost 8 bases, leaving 18 bases of the junction unmatched. The CDR3 extends over 16 amino acids. The CDR3 protein is CASRKTPGTRSVEQYF. CDR3 coding DNA: TGTGCTAGTAGAAAAACCCCCGGGACTAGGTCGGTCGAGCAGTACTTC.

The chain links TRBV27 to TRBJ1-1, with D hard to call. The germline gives CDR1 MNHEY, CDR2 SMNVEV (reference sequence). V lost 3 bases, J lost 1 base, and 18 bases lay in between. The CDR3 sequence is 17 residues long. Here the CDR3 DNA reads TGTGCCAGCAGTTTCCCCCGGCAGGTTGTTTGGAACACTGAAGCTTTCTTT. Its translation is CASSFPRQVVWNTEAFF.

The chain has TRBV7-8 and TRBJ1-1; D perhaps matches TRBD1 (5 bases). Trimming took off 5 bases at V and 2 bases at J, with 12 bases between the two ends. The CDR3 totals 14 residues. From germline, CDR1 is SGHVS and CDR2 FQNEAQ. The CDR3 protein is CASSPGRANTEAFF. The CDR3 DNA is TGTGCCAGCAGCCCGGGCAGGGCAAACACTGAAGCTTTCTTT.

The chain joins TRBV7-2 to TRBJ2-6, with D perhaps TRBD2 (6 bases). Germline V gene sequence: CDR1 SGHTA, CDR2 FQGNSA. Trimming removed 8 bases at V and 0 bases at J, with 11 bases between. This CDR3 is built from 15 residues. CDR3 in amino acids: CASRSGFSGANVLTF. The CDR3 nucleotides are TGTGCCAGCCGAAGCGGGTTCTCTGGGGCCAACGTCCTGACTTTC. The full variable domain, its missing parts supplied by reference TRBV7-2 and TRBJ2-6, is GAGVSQSPSNKVTEKGKDVELRCDPISGHTALYWYRQSLGQGLEFLIYFQGNSAPDKSGLPSDRFSAERTGGSVSTLTIQRTQQEDSAVYLCASRSGFSGANVLTFGAGSRLTVL.

This chain uses TRBV6-6 with TRBJ2-3; the match to TRBD2 covers 9 bases. Germline V gene sequence: CDR1 MNHNY, CDR2 SVGAGI (reference sequence). The CDR3 contains 14 residues. With V trimmed by 10 bases and J by 2 bases, 7 bases remained unmatched. CDR3 sequence: CAISLAGDTDTQYF. CDR3 sequence (DNA): TGTGCCATTTCCTTAGCGGGGGACACAGATACGCAGTATTTT.

This clone appeared a few times. The chain carries TRBV25-1 and TRBJ2-2, with 10 bases identical to TRBD1. Germline V CDR1 and CDR2: MGHDK, SYGVNS. V lost 4 bases to trimming and J lost 7 bases; unmatched junction nucleotides: 6. The CDR3 is 15 amino acids. The CDR3 loop is CASSGTGGKGGELFF. The CDR3 nucleotides are TGTGCCAGCAGTGGGACAGGGGGAAAAGGCGGGGAGCTGTTTTTT.

V gene TRBV5-4 combines with J gene TRBJ2-3; D unresolved. The CDR3 loop spans 13 amino acids. Per the germline V gene, CDR1 is SGHNT and CDR2 is YYREEE (reference sequence). Deletions cut 4 bases from V and 6 bases from J, with 12 bases between. This CDR3 is CASSITPEDTQYF. In DNA, the CDR3 is TGTGCCAGCAGCATCACCCCCGAGGATACGCAGTATTTT.

CDR3 coding DNA: TGTGCCAGCTCACCACAGGAGAACACTGAAGCTTTCTTT. Translating it yields CASSPQENTEAFF. The chain combines TRBV18 with TRBJ1-1, with D unresolved. The V gene's germline CDR1 is KGHSH and CDR2 LQKENI. The CDR3 extends over 13 amino acids. The ends were cut back, 1 base at V and 1 base at J, with 4 bases in the middle.

This chain connects TRBV5-1 to TRBJ2-7; no firm D call. Trimming left V 0 bases short and J 2 bases short, with 9 bases between. The CDR3 extends over 14 amino acids. From germline, CDR1 is SGHRS and CDR2 YFSETQ. CDR3 DNA: TGCGCCAGCAGCTTGGTGCACAGCACCTACGAGCAGTACTTC. Protein sequence: CASSLVHSTYEQYF.

The chain carries TRBV29-1 and TRBJ1-1; D remains ambiguous. The V and J ends lost 4 bases and 1 base respectively, with 13 bases between them. Germline loops: CDR1 SQVTM, CDR2 ANQGSEA. This CDR3 has 14 residues. The CDR3 region is CSVVGGKGNTEAFF. The CDR3 region has the DNA TGCAGCGTTGTCGGAGGGAAAGGGAACACTGAAGCTTTCTTT.

This sequence joins TRBV19 and TRBJ1-5; 7 bases match TRBD1. In germline, CDR1 is LNHDA, CDR2 SQIVND (reference sequence). The length of the CDR3 is 15 residues. V dropped 5 bases and J dropped 2; count of bases not matched to a gene: 6. DNA for the CDR3: TGTGCCAGTAGTTTACAGGGGCGCGGCAATCAGCCCCAGCATTTT. Protein sequence: CASSLQGRGNQPQHF.

The genes are TRBV2 and TRBJ2-3; D gene ambiguous. V was trimmed by 5 bases and J by 3 bases, leaving 6 bases between them. Germline V gene sequence: CDR1 SNHLY, CDR2 FYNNEI. This CDR3 is built from 12 residues. The CDR3 loop is CASSKGTDTQYF. DNA for the CDR3: TGTGCCAGCAGTAAGGGAACAGATACGCAGTATTTT.

The sample holds one count of this clone. The V call is TRBV4-2, the J call TRBJ2-1; 8 bases line up with TRBD2. The junction had 12 bases not matched to a gene; V was cut back by 3 bases and J by 2 bases. Germline-derived CDR1 and CDR2 are LGHNA and YNFKEQ. The CDR3 covers 18 residues. In nucleotides, the CDR3 is TGTGCCAGCAGCCAGCGCCAAACGGGGGGACTAGCCTACAATGAGCAGTTCTTC. Protein product: CASSQRQTGGLAYNEQFF.

This clone has only one observation. CDR3 in amino acids: CASSLGSGWELFF. Written as DNA, the CDR3 is TGTGCCAGCAGCTTAGGGAGCGGTTGGGAGCTGTTTTTT. The V and J genes are TRBV7-9 and TRBJ2-2, with D perhaps TRBD2 (5 bases). CDR1 and CDR2 (germline): SEHNR, FQNEAQ (reference sequence). The CDR3 totals 13 residues. V dropped 1 base and J dropped 9 bases, with 9 bases sitting between them. The entire variable domain, with the rest obtained from reference TRBV7-9 and TRBJ2-2, is as follows: DTGVSQNPRHKITKRGQNVTFRCDPISEHNRLYWYRQTLGQGPEFLTYFQNEAQLEKSRLLSDRFSAERPKGSFSTLEIQRTEQGDSAMYLCASSLGSGWELFFGEGSRLTVL.

This chain joins TRBV5-1 and TRBJ2-3; TRBD2 aligns across 8 bases. CDR1 and CDR2 (germline): SGHRS, YFSETQ. V shed 1 base, J shed 4 bases, and the junction held 5 bases outside the gene matches. The CDR3 contains 15 residues. The CDR3 bases are TGCGCCAGCAGCTTGAAGGGACTAGACGCAGATACGCAGTATTTT. Amino acid sequence: CASSLKGLDADTQYF.

The rearrangement joins TRBV5-1 to TRBJ2-3; the match to TRBD1 covers 12 bases. Germline V lookup: CDR1 SGHRS, CDR2 YFSETQ. Trimming took 4 bases from V and 0 from J; bases not matched to a gene: 3. The CDR3 is 16 amino acids. CDR3 region: CASSGGQGASTDTQYF. The CDR3 DNA follows: TGCGCCAGCAGCGGGGGACAGGGGGCAAGCACAGATACGCAGTATTTT.

This sequence joins TRBV28 and TRBJ2-3; 9 positions agree with TRBD2. This CDR3 is built from 18 residues. Germline trimming cut 1 base from V and 4 bases from J; bases unmatched to any gene: 12. Germline-derived CDR1 and CDR2 are MDHEN and SYDVKM. Here the CDR3 reads CASSLSRGLAQGADTQYF. DNA of the CDR3: TGTGCCAGCAGTTTATCCAGGGGACTAGCCCAAGGAGCAGATACGCAGTATTTT.

The gene calls are TRBV2 and TRBJ2-5, with TRBD2 identical over 10 bases. The germline gives CDR1 SNHLY, CDR2 FYNNEI. This CDR3 is built from 12 residues. V lost 6 bases, J lost 5 bases, and 0 bases stayed unmatched. CDR3 in DNA: TGTGCCAGCAGGGGACTAGCGGAGACCCAGTACTTC. Its protein product is CASRGLAETQYF.